Sequencing of this TCR beta chain was carried out in a study of T cells in Graves' hyperthyroidism and ophthalmopathy. Amplification yielded TCR beta CDR3 regions, with RNA transcripts as the source. The primer set for the first-round RT-PCR of the TCR CDR3 was HTBI. TCRdb reprocessed the multiplex PCR reads via MiXCR and lists one record per CDR3 protein. The sample shows approximately 570,000 distinct CDR3 sequences, 20% of them seen only once. The CDR3 totals 18 residues. V gave up 1 base and J gave up 0 bases, with 16 bases separating them. Germline V gene lookup returns CDR1 LGHDT and CDR2 YNNKEL (reference sequence). Worth noting for this clonotype: What it recognizes is unknown.

General study points: A 13 V-J signature model discriminated ophthalmopathy versus stable hyperthyroidism.

This receptor was obtained from a man in his forties with Graves' ophthalmopathy. The V call is TRBV3-1, the J call TRBJ2-4, with D perhaps matching TRBD1 (5 bases). Sample: blood. The CDR3: CASSQGELRVAAKNIQYF. CDR3 in DNA: TGTGCCAGCAGCCAAGGGGAACTCAGGGTGGCAGCCAAAAACATTCAGTACTTC.